The TCR beta chain under discussion was sequenced for a study of radiotherapy plus CTLA-4 blockade in lung cancer. The CDR3 is 13 amino acids. Germline V lookup: CDR1 SGHRS, CDR2 YFSETQ. Trimming left V 4 bases short and J 5 bases short, with 12 bases between. Assay: immunoSEQ multiplex PCR; the TCRdb copy retains only in-frame clones and omits some. The data hold about 56,000 clones, with approximately 80% observed a single time. Enrolled patients, whose metastatic non-small-cell lung cancer was chemo-refractory, received focal radiation plus CTLA-4 blockade with ipilimumab. Findings and caveats of the study: Early blood T cell clone dynamics, with interferon-beta, were reported to best predict response.

As to this clone: The target antigen is unknown.

The sequenced sample was peripheral blood, obtained from a patient treated with radiotherapy plus ipilimumab. The TCR originated in a human donor with non-small cell lung cancer who had a complete response to radiotherapy plus ipilimumab. The chain employs TRBV5-1 and TRBJ2-5; weak D call: TRBD1 (5 bases). DNA of the CDR3: TGCGCCAGCAGCCTAGACCCAGGGGAGACCCAGTACTTC. Protein: CASSLDPGETQYF.